The 15 T cell receptor beta chains presented below share a single source sample, sequenced in a study of T cells after yellow fever vaccination. TCRdb ran MiXCR on the 5' RACE reads and lists one entry per CDR3 protein. The sample shows 150,000 to 200,000 distinct CDR3 sequences, roughly 9.6% of them seen only once. This specimen was CD8+ T cells sorted from PBMCs, taken 15 days after the yellow fever booster vaccination. These receptors came from a man between 18 and 29 years old who received the YFV17D yellow fever vaccine.

This sequence joins TRBV7-9 and TRBJ2-3; maybe TRBD2 (5 bases). The CDR3 is 16 residues long. The germline CDR1 and CDR2 sequences are SEHNR and FQNEAQ (reference sequence). V lost 1 base and J 0 bases, leaving 11 bases between the germline ends. The DNA for the CDR3 is TGTGCCAGCAGCTTAGGGACTTACGTTAGCACAGATACGCAGTATTTT. This translates into CASSLGTYVSTDTQYF.

This clonotype was seen a handful of times. This chain connects TRBV7-9 to TRBJ1-2; TRBD1 is a possible D gene (5 bases). Germline V gene lookup returns CDR1 SEHNR and CDR2 FQNEAQ (reference sequence). The ends were cut back, 11 bases at V and 0 bases at J, with 10 bases in the middle. The CDR3 is made up of 12 amino acids. In DNA, the CDR3 is TGTGCCTCGACAGCCACTAACTATGGCTACACCTTC. Translated: CASTATNYGYTF.

This clonotype was found a few times. The gene calls are TRBV2 and TRBJ2-7, with D unclear. V lost 5 bases, J lost 2 bases, and 10 bases lay in between. CDR3 length: 13 residues. Germline CDR1 reads SNHLY; CDR2 reads FYNNEI. This CDR3 reads CASSLSTAYEQYF. For the CDR3, the DNA is TGTGCCAGCAGTCTGAGTACAGCCTACGAGCAGTACTTC.

This clonotype turned up a few times. The J gene is TRBJ2-3, the V gene TRBV3-1; 12 bases fit TRBD2. J gave up 0 bases and V 0 bases, and 7 bases lay outside the gene matches. The CDR3 sequence is 19 residues long. CDR1 LGHDT and CDR2 YNNKEL come from the germline V gene (reference sequence). In DNA, the CDR3 is TGTGCCAGCAGCCAAGAGAAGTTGACTAGCGGGGGAAGCACAGATACGCAGTATTTT. It yields the protein CASSQEKLTSGGSTDTQYF.

V gene TRBV5-1 combines with J gene TRBJ2-2, with TRBD1 identical over 9 bases. Germline CDR1 is SGHRS and CDR2 is YFSETQ. CDR3 size: 15 residues. V shed 0 bases, J shed 4 bases, and the junction held 1 base outside the gene matches. The CDR3 loop is CASSLADRGTGELFF. The CDR3 nucleotides read TGCGCCAGCAGCTTGGCGGACAGGGGCACCGGGGAGCTGTTTTTT.

This clonotype was counted a single time. V is TRBV29-1 and J is TRBJ2-5; TRBD2 agrees at 8 bases. The junction had 6 bases not matched to a gene; V was cut back by 4 bases and J by 5 bases. Germline V lookup: CDR1 SQVTM, CDR2 ANQGSEA. The CDR3 loop spans 13 amino acids. CDR3 region: CSVVRGGSETQYF. The CDR3 DNA follows: TGCAGCGTTGTCCGGGGGGGCAGCGAGACCCAGTACTTC.

The chain carries TRBV14 and TRBJ2-2, with 10 bases fitting TRBD2. The CDR3 length is 15 residues. V shed 5 bases and J 4 bases; nucleotides not matched to a gene: 4. Germline CDR1 reads SGHDN; CDR2 reads FVKESK. The CDR3 region has the DNA TGTGCCAGCAGCTTTTGGACTAGCGGCACCGGGGAGCTGTTTTTT. Translated, it gives CASSFWTSGTGELFF.

There are a few counts of this clonotype. The chain employs TRBV12-3 or TRBV12-4 and TRBJ2-5; no reliable D call. The CDR3 sequence is 12 residues long. V shed 4 bases and J shed 2 bases, with 5 bases lying between them. Written as DNA, the CDR3 is TGTGCCAGCAGTTCAAGGCAAGAGACCCAGTACTTC. Translation gives CASSSRQETQYF.

This clonotype was observed many times. The rearrangement joins TRBV10-3 to TRBJ2-7; D uncertain. V shed 2 bases and J shed 2 bases, with 13 bases lying between them. CDR1 and CDR2 (germline): ENHRY, SYGVKD. The CDR3 has 15 residues. DNA of the CDR3: TGTGCCATCAGTGAGCCTATCGCCGCGGCCTACGAGCAGTACTTC. This codes for CAISEPIAAAYEQYF.

This clonotype has at least ten counts. The chain is built from TRBV5-5 and TRBJ2-7; D is undetermined. Germline CDR1 reads SGHKS; CDR2 reads YYEKEE (reference sequence). V was pared by 3 bases and J by 0 bases, with 4 bases between. CDR3 length equals 12 residues. The CDR3 sequence: CASSSSSYEQYF. The CDR3 nucleotides are TGTGCCAGCAGCTCGAGCTCCTACGAGCAGTACTTC.

This clonotype has more than one count but fewer than ten. The rearrangement uses TRBV11-2 and TRBJ2-3; 15 bases map to TRBD2. After removal of 4 bases from V and 6 bases from J, the junction contained 8 bases not matched to a gene. Germline V CDR1 and CDR2: SGHAT, FQNNGV. This CDR3 spans 17 amino acids. The CDR3 protein is CASSSGLAGGPGDTQYF. DNA of the CDR3: TGTGCCAGCAGCTCAGGACTAGCGGGGGGGCCGGGGGATACGCAGTATTTT.

This clonotype was counted only a few times. This chain uses TRBV4-1 with TRBJ2-3; D unclear. The CDR3 has 14 amino acids. Germline assignment: CDR1 MGHRA and CDR2 YSYEKL. Trimming took 3 bases from V and 2 from J, leaving 9 bases between them. The CDR3 DNA sequence: TGCGCCAGCAGCCAGGGCGGAATCACAGATACGCAGTATTTT. This sequence encodes CASSQGGITDTQYF.

This clonotype was seen at least ten times. The chain recombines TRBV4-1 with TRBJ2-5; D not resolved. With 5 bases removed from V and 5 bases from J, the gap between germline ends came to 6 bases. This CDR3 contains 11 residues. The V gene's germline CDR1 is MGHRA and CDR2 YSYEKL. Here the CDR3 reads CASSNYETQYF. The CDR3 DNA follows: TGCGCCAGCAGCAATTACGAGACCCAGTACTTC.

This clonotype was seen a few times. V gene TRBV21-1 combines with J gene TRBJ2-7. TRBV21-1 has pseudogene status. The CDR3 length is 12 residues. CDR3 loop: CASSRVSYEQYV. CDR3 in DNA: TGTGCCAGCAGCAGGGTCTCCTACGAGCAGTACGTC.

The chain employs TRBV5-5 and TRBJ2-7, with 7 bases fitting TRBD1. The ends lost 4 bases at V and 3 bases at J; junction bases unmatched: 7. This CDR3 is built from 14 residues. Germline V CDR1 and CDR2: SGHKS, YYEKEE (reference sequence). CDR3: CASSIRDSHYEQYF. The CDR3 nucleotides are TGTGCCAGCAGCATCCGGGACAGCCACTACGAGCAGTACTTC.